The 10 T cell receptor beta chains in this list originate from one sample, sequenced in a study of T cell repertoires in cytomegalovirus infection. Their cognate antigens are unknown. TCRdb re-derived calls from the reads in MiXCR, one entry per CDR3 protein. The profile shows about 920,000 distinct CDR3 sequences, 31% of them singletons. Here the sequenced sample was cultured CD8+ T cells from PBMCs, taken from culture after CMV antigen stimulation. Source of these receptors: a human donor in good health (CMV status not recorded). Some clones in this sample may be carry-over from other donors' samples.

This clonotype has a handful of counts. The chain recombines TRBV7-6 with TRBJ1-4, with unresolved D. CDR1 is SGHVS and CDR2 is FNYEAQ in the germline V gene. The CDR3 spans 13 residues. Trimming pared 3 bases from V and 5 bases from J, leaving 7 bases between. This chain's CDR3 is CASSFRRNEKLFF. CDR3 DNA: TGTGCCAGCAGCTTTAGACGCAATGAAAAACTGTTTTTT. The complete variable domain, with remaining parts taken from reference TRBV7-6 and TRBJ1-4, reads GAGVSQSPRYKVTKRGQDVALRCDPISGHVSLYWYRQALGQGPEFLTYFNYEAQQDKSGLPNDRFSAERPEGSISTLTIQRTEQRDSAMYRCASSFRRNEKLFFGSGTQLSVL.

The V and J genes are TRBV9 and TRBJ1-2, with unresolved D. Germline values: CDR1 SGDLS, CDR2 YYNGEE. V shed 0 bases and J shed 2 bases, with 11 bases lying between them. The CDR3 is 15 residues long. DNA for the CDR3: TGTGCCAGCAGCGTAGCATCGTCACCAAACTATGGCTACACCTTC. Encoded protein: CASSVASSPNYGYTF.

In regard to this clonotype: One end of the junction is discordant with germline, which a read error may explain. V is TRBV9 and J is TRBJ1-2; TRBD1 is a possible D gene (6 bases). The CDR3 contains 15 residues. CDR1 and CDR2 (germline): SGDLS, YYNGEE. The DNA for the CDR3 is TGTGCCAACAGCCTGGGACGGGACACTAACTATGGCTACACCTTC. The encoded protein is CANSLGRDTNYGYTF.

In its sample, this clonotype was seen many times. This sequence joins TRBV7-8 and TRBJ1-1; D call uncertain. CDR1 is SGHVS, CDR2 FQNEAQ, per germline. The CDR3 covers 15 residues. The V end lost 1 base, the J end lost 0 bases, and 9 bases lay between the germline ends. DNA for the CDR3: TGTGCCAGCAGCTTAGGAGGGCTTTTGAACACTGAAGCTTTCTTT. This sequence encodes CASSLGGLLNTEAFF.

This clonotype was seen repeatedly, ten times or more. The genes are TRBV7-9 and TRBJ1-2; D remains ambiguous. Looked up from germline, CDR1 is SEHNR and CDR2 is FQNEAQ (reference sequence). This CDR3 region has 16 residues. The V end was cut by 0 bases, the J end by 6 bases, with 17 bases between. Here the CDR3 reads CASSLAMARAADGYTF. The CDR3 DNA reads TGTGCCAGCAGCTTAGCCATGGCCAGAGCAGCGGATGGCTACACCTTC.

The chain combines TRBV7-2 with TRBJ1-1; perhaps TRBD1 as D (5 bases). CDR3 length equals 16 residues. Trimming took off 2 bases at V and 3 bases at J, with 16 bases between the two ends. Germline values: CDR1 SGHTA, CDR2 FQGNSA. The CDR3 bases are TGTGCCAGCAGCTTAAGGTCAGGGCTGAGGGACACTGAAGCTTTCTTT. Its translation: CASSLRSGLRDTEAFF.

The V and J genes are TRBV19 and TRBJ2-7; 8 bases agree with TRBD1. V trimming: 11 bases; J trimming: 4 bases; junction bases outside the gene matches: 4. The CDR3 is 11 amino acids. Germline-derived CDR1 and CDR2 are LNHDA and SQIVND (reference sequence). CDR3 nucleotides: TGTGCCGCAGGGGGCGGATACGAGCAGTACTTC. Protein product: CAAGGGYEQYF. Full variable domain (missing parts from reference TRBV19 and TRBJ2-7): DGGITQSPKYLFRKEGQNVTLSCEQNLNHDAMYWYRQDPGQGLRLIYYSQIVNDFQKGDIAEGYSVSREKKESFPLTVTSAQKNPTAFYLCAAGGGYEQYFGPGTRLTVT.

The chain joins TRBV19 to TRBJ2-5; 12 nucleotides line up with TRBD2. The germline V gene has CDR1 LNHDA and CDR2 SQIVND (reference sequence). CDR3 length equals 17 residues. V lost 0 bases and J lost 0; bases outside the gene matches: 2. Here the CDR3 reads CASSIEWTSGDQETQYF. In DNA, the CDR3 is TGTGCCAGTAGTATAGAGTGGACTAGCGGGGACCAAGAGACCCAGTACTTC. Combining the CDR3 with reference TRBV19 and TRBJ2-5 gives the whole variable domain DGGITQSPKYLFRKEGQNVTLSCEQNLNHDAMYWYRQDPGQGLRLIYYSQIVNDFQKGDIAEGYSVSREKKESFPLTVTSAQKNPTAFYLCASSIEWTSGDQETQYFGPGTRLLVL.

V usage is TRBV27 and J usage is TRBJ1-2; no clear D. The CDR3 runs 17 residues. Per the germline V gene, CDR1 is MNHEY and CDR2 is SMNVEV (reference sequence). Trimming shortened V by 2 bases and J by 5 bases, and 21 bases separated the two germline ends. The CDR3 nucleotides read TGTGCCAGCAGTTTAACCAACAAGGTCGGGGTGGTATATGGCTACACCTTC. Translated, it gives CASSLTNKVGVVYGYTF.

The chain employs TRBV6-2 or TRBV6-3 and TRBJ2-7; a possible D gene is TRBD1 (6 bases). Trimming shortened V by 2 bases and J by 6 bases, and 14 bases separated the two germline ends. Germline CDR1 and CDR2: MNHEY and SVGEGT. CDR3 length equals 14 residues. In DNA form, the CDR3 reads TGTGCCAGCAGTTACCCGCAGGGGTATGGCGAGCAGTACGTC. Translation gives CASSYPQGYGEQYV.